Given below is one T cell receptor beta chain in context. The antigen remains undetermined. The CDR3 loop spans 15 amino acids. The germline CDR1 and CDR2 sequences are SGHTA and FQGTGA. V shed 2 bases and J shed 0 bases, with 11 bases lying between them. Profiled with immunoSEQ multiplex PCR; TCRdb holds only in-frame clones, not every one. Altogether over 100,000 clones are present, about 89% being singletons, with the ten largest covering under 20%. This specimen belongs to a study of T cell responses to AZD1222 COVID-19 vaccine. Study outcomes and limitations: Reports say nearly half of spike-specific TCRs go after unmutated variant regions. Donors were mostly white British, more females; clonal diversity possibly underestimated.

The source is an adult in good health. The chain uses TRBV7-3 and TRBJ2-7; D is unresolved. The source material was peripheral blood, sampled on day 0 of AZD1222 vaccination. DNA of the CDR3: TGTGCCAGCAGCTTAGCTCCCGGGCCCTCCTACGAGCAGTACTTC. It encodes CASSLAPGPSYEQYF.